This T cell receptor (beta chain) was identified during a study of CD8 T cells in Susac syndrome. Overall study: Clinically active disease was present in over five of the sequenced Susac syndrome patients. Eight of these patients were in remission. When blood was drawn, patients with Susac syndrome were on intravenous immunoglobulin alone, on corticosteroids, or therapy-naive.

The germline V gene has CDR1 KGHDR and CDR2 SFDVKD. Trimming left V 11 bases short and J 5 bases short, with 12 bases between. CDR3 size: 12 residues. Random hexamers were used to reverse transcribe an amount of about 0.45 to 1 ug RNA. MiXCR, applied by TCRdb to the immunoSEQ multiplex PCR reads, yields one record per CDR3 protein. The sample consists of around 81,000 distinct CDR3 sequences, 90% to 95% of them appearing once. The rearrangement joins TRBV24-1 to TRBJ2-1; tentatively, D is TRBD1 (6 bases). The sample comprised CD8+ T cells from PBMCs. The TCR originated in a human donor with Susac syndrome. The CDR3 reads CAIGTRNNEQFF. For the CDR3, the DNA is TGTGCCATCGGGACACGTAACAATGAGCAGTTCTTC.